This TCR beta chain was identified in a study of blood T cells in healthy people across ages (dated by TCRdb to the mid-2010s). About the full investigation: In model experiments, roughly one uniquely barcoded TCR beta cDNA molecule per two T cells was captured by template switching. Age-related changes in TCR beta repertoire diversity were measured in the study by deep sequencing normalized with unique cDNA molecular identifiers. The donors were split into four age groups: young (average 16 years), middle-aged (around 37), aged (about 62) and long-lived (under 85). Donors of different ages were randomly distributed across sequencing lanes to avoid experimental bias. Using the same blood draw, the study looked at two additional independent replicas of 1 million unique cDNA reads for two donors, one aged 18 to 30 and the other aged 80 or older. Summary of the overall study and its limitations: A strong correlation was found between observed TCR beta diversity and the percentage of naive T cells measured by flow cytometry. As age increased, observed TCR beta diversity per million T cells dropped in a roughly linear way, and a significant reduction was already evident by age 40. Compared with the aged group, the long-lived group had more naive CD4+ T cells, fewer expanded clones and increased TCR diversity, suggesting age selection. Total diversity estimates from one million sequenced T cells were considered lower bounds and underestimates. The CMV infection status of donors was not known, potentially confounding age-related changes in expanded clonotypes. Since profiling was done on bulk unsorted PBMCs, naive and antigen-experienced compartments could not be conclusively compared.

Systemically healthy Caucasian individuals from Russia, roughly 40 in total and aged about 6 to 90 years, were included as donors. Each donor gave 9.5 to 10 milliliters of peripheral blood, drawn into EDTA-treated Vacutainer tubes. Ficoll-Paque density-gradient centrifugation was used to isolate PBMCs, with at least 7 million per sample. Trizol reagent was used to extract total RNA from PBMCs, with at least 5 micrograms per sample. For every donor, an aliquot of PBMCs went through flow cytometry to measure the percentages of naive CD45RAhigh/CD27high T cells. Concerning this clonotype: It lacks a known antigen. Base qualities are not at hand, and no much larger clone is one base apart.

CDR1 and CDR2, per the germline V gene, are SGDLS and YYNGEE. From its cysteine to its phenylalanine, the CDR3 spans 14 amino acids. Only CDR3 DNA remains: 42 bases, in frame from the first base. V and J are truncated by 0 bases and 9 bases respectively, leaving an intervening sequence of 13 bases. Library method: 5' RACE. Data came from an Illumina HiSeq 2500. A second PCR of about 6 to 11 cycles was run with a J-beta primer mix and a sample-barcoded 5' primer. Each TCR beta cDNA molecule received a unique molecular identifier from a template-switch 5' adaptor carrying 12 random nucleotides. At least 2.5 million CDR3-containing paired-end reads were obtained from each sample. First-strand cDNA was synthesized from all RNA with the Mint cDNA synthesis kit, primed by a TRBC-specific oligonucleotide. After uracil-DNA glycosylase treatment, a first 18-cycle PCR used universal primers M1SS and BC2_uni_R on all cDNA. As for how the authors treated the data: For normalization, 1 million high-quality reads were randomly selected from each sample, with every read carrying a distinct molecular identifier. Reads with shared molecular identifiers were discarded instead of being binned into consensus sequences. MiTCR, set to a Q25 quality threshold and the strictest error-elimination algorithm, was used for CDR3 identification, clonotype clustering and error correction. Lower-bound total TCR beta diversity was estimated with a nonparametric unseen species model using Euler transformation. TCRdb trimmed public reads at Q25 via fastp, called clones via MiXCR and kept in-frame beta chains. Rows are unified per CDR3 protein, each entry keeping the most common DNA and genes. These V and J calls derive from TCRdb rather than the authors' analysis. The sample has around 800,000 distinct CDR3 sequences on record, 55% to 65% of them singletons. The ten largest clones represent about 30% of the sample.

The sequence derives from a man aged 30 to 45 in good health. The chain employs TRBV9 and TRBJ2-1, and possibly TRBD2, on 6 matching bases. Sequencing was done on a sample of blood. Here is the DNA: TGTGCCAGCAGCGTAGAACTAGCTTTCGGTGAGCAGTTCTTC. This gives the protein CASSVELAFGEQFF.